The rows below give T cell receptor beta chains drawn from one sample of a study of regulatory T cells in long-lasting Graves disease. TCRdb reprocessed the multiplex PCR reads via MiXCR and lists one record per CDR3 protein. In the table there are about 460,000 distinct CDR3 sequences, roughly 15% of which are singletons. The sample was also linked to a second study, of T cells in Graves' hyperthyroidism and ophthalmopathy.

The source was peripheral blood mononuclear cells (PBMCs), collected at new diagnosis, from a patient treated with antithyroid drugs. Receptors were obtained from a woman between 45 and 65 years old with Graves disease. Each CDR3 is given with its conserved first and last residue. D genes are given only for firm matches. A clone size is listed for some rows: how often the clone was seen (once, few, many), or a class if it is expanded.

J: TRBJ1-5; size: many; V: TRBV30; D: .; CDR3: CAWSVAADQPQHF; DNA: TGTGCCTGGAGTGTAGCAGCAGATCAGCCCCAGCATTTT
J: TRBJ2-3; size: few; V: TRBV10-3; D: TRBD2; CDR3: CAISEGRAGVDTQYF; DNA: TGTGCCATCAGTGAGGGTCGAGCGGGAGTAGATACGCAGTATTTT
J: TRBJ2-1; size: many; V: TRBV5-6; D: TRBD1; CDR3: CASSHRDRGWDEQFF; DNA: TGTGCCAGCAGCCACCGGGACAGGGGTTGGGATGAGCAGTTCTTC
J: TRBJ2-1; size: .; V: TRBV4-1; D: .; CDR3: CASSQDAGTRNEQFF; DNA: TGCGCCAGCAGCCAAGACGCCGGGACACGGAATGAGCAGTTCTTC
J: TRBJ2-1; size: few; V: TRBV7-2; D: TRBD2; CDR3: CASSLALAGGLSSYNEQFF; DNA: TGTGCCAGCAGCTTAGCCCTAGCGGGAGGCCTAAGCTCCTACAATGAGCAGTTCTTC
J: TRBJ2-1; size: few; V: TRBV6-2/TRBV6-3; D: TRBD2; CDR3: CASRPTRTSGKGGSYNEQFF; DNA: TGTGCCAGCAGGCCTACTAGGACTAGCGGGAAGGGGGGGTCCTACAATGAGCAGTTCTTC
J: TRBJ2-7; size: many; V: TRBV28; D: TRBD2; CDR3: CASTMGGVLSYEQYF; DNA: TGTGCCAGCACCATGGGGGGGGTTTTGTCCTACGAGCAGTACTTC
J: TRBJ1-4; size: many; V: TRBV2; D: .; CDR3: CASLREEDEKLFF; DNA: TGTGCCAGTCTCAGGGAGGAGGATGAAAAACTGTTTTTT
J: TRBJ1-2; size: many; V: TRBV6-1; D: TRBD1; CDR3: CASSRGQGQLYGYTF; DNA: TGTGCCAGCAGTCGGGGACAGGGACAACTTTATGGCTACACCTTC
J: TRBJ2-3; size: many; V: TRBV28; D: .; CDR3: CASIPRDTLTDTQYF; DNA: TGTGCCAGCATTCCCAGGGACACCCTCACAGATACGCAGTATTTT
J: TRBJ2-7; size: many; V: TRBV6-2/TRBV6-3; D: .; CDR3: CASSYSTFYEQYF; DNA: TGTGCCAGCAGTTACTCTACATTTTACGAGCAGTACTTC
J: TRBJ2-3; size: .; V: TRBV7-2; D: TRBD1; CDR3: CASSLVARTGAVTDTQYF; DNA: TGTGCCAGCAGCTTAGTGGCTAGGACAGGGGCGGTCACAGATACGCAGTATTTT
J: TRBJ2-1; size: many; V: TRBV7-2; D: TRBD2; CDR3: CASSLVFRTSGLGEQFF; DNA: TGTGCCAGCAGCTTAGTTTTTCGGACTAGCGGTCTCGGTGAGCAGTTCTTC
J: TRBJ2-2; size: few; V: TRBV5-1; D: TRBD1; CDR3: CASSLSSGGHSTGELFF; DNA: TGCGCCAGCAGCTTGTCTTCAGGGGGCCATAGCACCGGGGAGCTGTTTTTT
J: TRBJ2-5; size: many; V: TRBV11-2; D: .; CDR3: CASSGGTQETQYF; DNA: TGTGCCAGCAGCGGTGGGACGCAAGAGACCCAGTACTTC
J: TRBJ2-7; size: .; V: TRBV10-1; D: .; CDR3: CASSESGQLPTDEQYF; DNA: TGCGCCAGCAGTGAGTCTGGACAGCTACCTACAGACGAGCAGTACTTC
J: TRBJ1-4; size: few; V: TRBV4-1; D: .; CDR3: CASSQAALEKLFF; DNA: TGCGCCAGCAGCCAAGCGGCACTTGAAAAACTGTTTTTT
J: TRBJ2-7; size: .; V: TRBV28; D: .; CDR3: CASSLGIRVYEQYF; DNA: TGTGCCAGCAGTCTCGGGATCCGGGTCTACGAGCAGTACTTC
J: TRBJ2-1; size: few; V: TRBV19; D: .; CDR3: CASSIDLWGNNEQFF; DNA: TGTGCCAGTAGTATAGATCTATGGGGCAACAATGAGCAGTTCTTC
J: TRBJ2-7; size: many; V: TRBV29-1; D: .; CDR3: CSVGGSSYEQYF; DNA: TGCAGCGTTGGGGGATCCTCCTACGAGCAGTACTTC
J: TRBJ1-5; size: many; V: TRBV20-1; D: TRBD1; CDR3: CSATTGGLGQPQHF; DNA: TGCAGTGCCACGACAGGGGGTTTGGGTCAGCCCCAGCATTTT
J: TRBJ1-1; size: few; V: TRBV9; D: .; CDR3: CASSVLTGANTEAFF; DNA: TGTGCCAGCAGCGTTCTTACAGGAGCAAACACTGAAGCTTTCTTT
J: TRBJ2-1; size: many; V: TRBV2; D: .; CDR3: CASSVYGISYNEQFF; DNA: TGTGCCAGCAGTGTTTACGGAATCTCCTACAATGAGCAGTTCTTC
J: TRBJ2-7; size: .; V: TRBV20-1; D: .; CDR3: CSARRTVEGSVSYEQYF; DNA: TGCAGTGCTAGAAGGACAGTCGAGGGGTCGGTCTCCTACGAGCAGTACTTC
J: TRBJ2-4; size: many; V: TRBV2; D: .; CDR3: CASSESPGNIQYF; DNA: TGTGCCAGCAGCGAGTCCCCCGGGAACATTCAGTACTTC
J: TRBJ2-7; size: many; V: TRBV18; D: .; CDR3: CASSPLVSDEQYF; DNA: TGTGCCAGCTCACCATTGGTGAGTGACGAGCAGTACTTC
J: TRBJ2-7; size: many; V: TRBV10-3; D: .; CDR3: CAISERDGDIYEQYF; DNA: TGTGCCATCAGTGAGCGAGACGGAGATATCTACGAGCAGTACTTC
J: TRBJ2-2; size: many; V: TRBV2; D: .; CDR3: CASSVDRNTGELFF; DNA: TGTGCCAGCAGTGTCGACAGAAACACCGGGGAGCTGTTTTTT
J: TRBJ1-1; size: many; V: TRBV7-9; D: TRBD1; CDR3: CASSLWDGTENTEAFF; DNA: TGTGCCAGCAGCTTGTGGGACGGGACAGAGAACACTGAAGCTTTCTTT
J: TRBJ2-2; size: few; V: TRBV7-9; D: TRBD2; CDR3: CASSLALGLASGELFF; DNA: TGTGCCAGCAGCTTAGCGCTGGGACTAGCGTCGGGGGAGCTGTTTTTT
J: TRBJ2-5; size: many; V: TRBV7-2; D: .; CDR3: CASSTRTPPQETQYF; DNA: TGTGCCAGCAGCACCCGGACCCCCCCTCAAGAGACCCAGTACTTC
J: TRBJ2-1; size: many; V: TRBV20-1; D: TRBD2; CDR3: CSAGGLAGFGEQFF; DNA: TGCAGTGCGGGAGGACTAGCGGGTTTTGGTGAGCAGTTCTTC
J: TRBJ1-6; size: few; V: TRBV6-2/TRBV6-3; D: .; CDR3: CASSDRDVIGGSYNSPLHF; DNA: TGTGCCAGCAGTGACCGGGACGTCATTGGGGGCTCCTATAATTCACCCCTCCACTTT
J: TRBJ2-1; size: few; V: TRBV18; D: TRBD1; CDR3: CASSPRDRGSNEQFF; DNA: TGTGCCAGCTCACCGAGGGACAGGGGTTCCAATGAGCAGTTCTTC
J: TRBJ1-5; size: .; V: TRBV20-1; D: .; CDR3: CSANPGGGYQPQHF; DNA: TGCAGTGCTAACCCGGGGGGGGGCTATCAGCCCCAGCATTTT
J: TRBJ2-7; size: .; V: TRBV6-2/TRBV6-3; D: TRBD2; CDR3: CASTLAGIYEQYF; DNA: TGTGCCAGCACACTAGCGGGAATCTACGAGCAGTACTTC
J: TRBJ2-7; size: few; V: TRBV7-3; D: TRBD2; CDR3: CASSLTSGVGSYEQYF; DNA: TGTGCCAGCAGCTTGACTAGCGGAGTGGGTTCCTACGAGCAGTACTTC
J: TRBJ2-7; size: many; V: TRBV11-2; D: .; CDR3: CASSVGPGAYEQYF; DNA: TGTGCCAGCAGCGTGGGACCTGGGGCCTACGAGCAGTACTTC
J: TRBJ2-3; size: many; V: TRBV2; D: .; CDR3: CASSAFVDGDTQYF; DNA: TGTGCCAGCAGTGCTTTCGTGGACGGAGATACGCAGTATTTT
J: TRBJ2-3; size: few; V: TRBV28; D: .; CDR3: CASSLRGQDTQYF; DNA: TGTGCCAGCTCCTTGAGGGGCCAAGATACGCAGTATTTT
J: TRBJ1-2; size: many; V: TRBV3-1; D: TRBD1; CDR3: CASSQRDRDYGYTF; DNA: TGTGCCAGCAGCCAAAGGGACAGGGACTATGGCTACACCTTC
J: TRBJ2-1; size: many; V: TRBV7-9; D: TRBD2; CDR3: CASSLAGTSHNEQFF; DNA: TGTGCCAGCAGCTTAGCGGGGACTAGCCACAATGAGCAGTTCTTC